What follows are 22 T cell receptor beta chains derived from one specimen sequenced in a study of spatial heterogeneity in lung cancer (dated by TCRdb to the late 2010s). Library prep was done by 5' RACE. The sequencer listed for this sample is NextSeq 500. TCRdb itself trimmed the public reads at Q25 with fastp, ran MiXCR and retained productive beta chains. Every distinct CDR3 protein forms one entry, paired with its most common genes and DNA. The sample contains roughly 7,000 distinct CDR3 sequences, about 7.7% of them found a single time. Of the sample, around 77% falls within the top ten clones. The sample's time point label, decoded: sample taken at primary tumor resection. TCR sequencing used whole RNA extracted from tumor and nontumor lung tissue, or from cryopreserved PBMC samples, without cell sorting. The sample here was PBMCs, taken at surgery. All receptors derive from a male donor with early-stage non-small cell lung cancer.

The sample holds many counts of this clonotype. This beta chain is an unintended read in a library built for alpha chains; its size means little. The chain has TRBV3-1 and TRBJ2-3; D possibly corresponds to TRBD1 (5 bases). In germline, CDR1 is LGHDT, CDR2 YNNKEL (reference sequence). V dropped 2 bases and J dropped 1 base, with 7 bases sitting between them. The CDR3 consists of 14 residues. CDR3: CASSQQTGTDTQYF. The CDR3 bases are TGTGCCAGCAGCCAACAGACAGGCACAGATACGCAGTATTTT.

This clonotype ranks as medium-sized (0.01 to 0.1%). The library was built for alpha chains, so this beta chain is an off-target read and its size means little. The chain combines TRBV3-1 with TRBJ2-6, with TRBD1 as a possible D gene (6 bases). Germline assignment: CDR1 LGHDT and CDR2 YNNKEL (reference sequence). There are 17 residues in the CDR3. V was trimmed by 11 bases and J by 1 base, leaving 21 bases between them. CDR3 amino acids: CAVSRDTSRSGANVLTF. The CDR3 nucleotides read TGTGCCGTATCCCGGGACACGTCCCGATCTGGGGCCAACGTCCTGACTTTC. Complete variable domain (other parts from reference TRBV3-1 and TRBJ2-6): DTAVSQTPKYLVTQMGNDKSIKCEQNLGHDTMYWYKQDSKKFLKIMFSYNNKELIINETVPNRFSPKSPDKAHLNLHINSLELGDSAVYFCAVSRDTSRSGANVLTFGAGSRLTVL.

This clonotype was recorded at least ten times. This beta chain is off target for a library built for alpha chains, so its abundance means little. The J gene is TRBJ1-6, the V gene TRBV28; the match to TRBD1 covers 8 bases. This CDR3 comprises 16 residues. Germline CDR1 and CDR2: MDHEN and SYDVKM. V lost 6 bases to trimming and J lost 7 bases; unmatched junction nucleotides: 11. In DNA, the CDR3 is TGTGCCAGCAGCTTCCTATGGACAGGGTTAAATTCACCCCTCCACTTT. It codes for CASSFLWTGLNSPLHF. The variable domain in full, completed from reference TRBV28 and TRBJ1-6, reads DVKVTQSSRYLVKRTGEKVFLECVQDMDHENMFWYRQDPGLGLRLIYFSYDVKMKEKGDIPEGYSVSREKKERFSLILESASTNQTSMYLCASSFLWTGLNSPLHFGNGTRLTVT.

In this sample, this clonotype turned up many times. This beta chain is an off-target read within a library intended for alpha chains, so its frequency means little. The rearrangement uses TRBV6-5 and TRBJ2-6; D ambiguous. Germline CDR1 reads MNHEY; CDR2 reads SVGAGI. Trimming cost V 6 bases and J 1 base, with 7 bases left between them. This CDR3 has 14 amino acids. The DNA of the CDR3 is TGTGCCAGCAGGACCCTATCTGGGGCCAACGTCCTGACTTTC. This sequence encodes CASRTLSGANVLTF.

This clonotype was counted many times. Since it is a stray read in a library aimed at alpha chains, this beta chain has a size that is not meaningful. This sequence joins TRBV6-1 and TRBJ1-3; D perhaps matches TRBD1 (5 bases). Trimming took off 2 bases at V and 2 bases at J, with 13 bases between the two ends. Germline V gene sequence: CDR1 MNHNS, CDR2 SASEGT. The CDR3 loop spans 16 amino acids. CDR3 in DNA: TGTGCCAGCAGTGAATTAGGGGTAAACCCTGGAAACACCATATATTTT. Translated, it gives CASSELGVNPGNTIYF.

This clonotype was recorded many times. This beta chain is a stray read from a library made for alpha chains; its abundance is not meaningful. The chain recombines TRBV10-3 with TRBJ2-7, with 7 bases that match TRBD2. Germline V gene sequence: CDR1 ENHRY, CDR2 SYGVKD. V lost 4 bases and J lost 7; bases outside the gene matches: 13. There are 15 residues in the CDR3. The CDR3 protein is CAISATSTPAEEQYF. CDR3 DNA sequence: TGTGCCATCAGTGCGACTAGCACCCCCGCGGAAGAGCAGTACTTC.

This clonotype was detected ten times or more. The size of this beta chain means little, since it is a stray read in a library made for alpha chains. The chain is built from TRBV3-1 and TRBJ1-6, with 9 bases identical to TRBD1. CDR3 size: 15 residues. Germline lookup yields CDR1 LGHDT and CDR2 YNNKEL (reference sequence). V lost 4 bases, J lost 10 bases, and 8 bases stayed unmatched. The CDR3 DNA reads TGTGCCAGCAGCCTACAGGGGGCTACTGTCTCACCCCTCCACTTT. Translated, it gives CASSLQGATVSPLHF.

This clonotype showed up many times. Within a library made for alpha chains, this beta chain is off target, and its count is uninformative. The chain links TRBV20-1 to TRBJ2-3; 11 bases fit TRBD2. Germline loops: CDR1 DFQATT, CDR2 SNEGSKA (reference sequence). Trimming at V came to 0 bases and at J to 0 bases, leaving 8 bases not matched to a gene. The CDR3 covers 18 residues. CDR3 DNA: TGCAGTGCTAGAGATTTCCGGACTAGCGGGTATAGCACAGATACGCAGTATTTT. As protein: CSARDFRTSGYSTDTQYF.

This clonotype was recorded many times. Within a library made for alpha chains, this beta chain is off target, and its count is uninformative. The rearrangement joins TRBV7-6 to TRBJ1-6, with unresolved D. Germline CDR1 and CDR2: SGHVS and FNYEAQ. The CDR3 is 13 residues long. V was pared by 4 bases and J by 10 bases, with 11 bases between. CDR3 in DNA: TGTGCCAGCAGCTCATTGGAGGCCTCACCCCTCCACTTT. It codes for CASSSLEASPLHF.

Worth noting for this clonotype: Because this beta chain is a stray read in a library intended to capture alpha chains, its abundance should not be given much weight. This chain connects TRBV7-9 to TRBJ1-1, with D perhaps matching TRBD1 (5 bases). The CDR3 is 13 residues long. V shed 6 bases and J shed 0 bases, with 8 bases lying between them. CDR1 SEHNR and CDR2 FQNEAQ come from the germline V gene (reference sequence). The CDR3 DNA follows: TGTGCCAGCAGAGAGACAGTGAACACTGAAGCTTTCTTT. Translation: CASRETVNTEAFF.

This clonotype was observed many times. For a library built for alpha chains, this beta chain is a stray read; little rests on its size. The rearrangement joins TRBV7-2 to TRBJ2-3, with D unclear. Germline V CDR1 and CDR2: SGHTA, FQGNSA. The CDR3 length is 14 residues. Trimming cost V 2 bases and J 3 bases, with 9 bases left between them. The CDR3 bases are TGTGCCAGCAGCTTACTGGGCGAAACAGATACGCAGTATTTT. This codes for CASSLLGETDTQYF. Full variable domain (remainder filled in from reference TRBV7-2 and TRBJ2-3): GAGVSQSPSNKVTEKGKDVELRCDPISGHTALYWYRQSLGQGLEFLIYFQGNSAPDKSGLPSDRFSAERTGGSVSTLTIQRTQQEDSAVYLCASSLLGETDTQYFGPGTRLTVL.

This clonotype appeared many times. Within a library made for alpha chains, this beta chain is off target, and its count is uninformative. This chain connects TRBV20-1 to TRBJ2-7; the D call may be TRBD1 or TRBD2 (5 bases each). This CDR3 has 13 amino acids. Trimming stripped 5 bases from V and 0 bases from J, with 11 bases between. CDR1 is DFQATT, CDR2 SNEGSKA, per germline (reference sequence). The CDR3 DNA follows: TGCAGTGCTCCCCGGGACGGCTCCTACGAGCAGTACTTC. Translation: CSAPRDGSYEQYF.

This clonotype was seen many times. A library made for alpha chains picked up this beta chain off target, so its size means little. The gene calls are TRBV5-6 and TRBJ2-1, with 10 bases fitting TRBD2. The V and J ends lost 3 bases and 3 bases, in that order; junction bases with no gene match: 6. Germline CDR1 reads SGHDT; CDR2 reads YYEEEE. This CDR3 has 16 residues. The CDR3 loop is CASSSLAGDLYNEQFF. DNA for the CDR3: TGTGCCAGCAGCTCGCTAGCGGGGGACCTCTACAATGAGCAGTTCTTC.

This clonotype was counted ten times or more. This beta chain turned up in a library designed for alpha chains; as an off-target read, its abundance says little. The gene calls are TRBV20-1 and TRBJ2-7, with 11 bases aligning to TRBD1. The CDR3 runs to 14 residues. The germline gives CDR1 DFQATT, CDR2 SNEGSKA (reference sequence). V shed 3 bases, J shed 3 bases, and the junction held 4 bases outside the gene matches. Here the CDR3 reads CSARSGTGGYEQYF. The CDR3 DNA is TGCAGTGCTAGGTCCGGGACAGGGGGCTACGAGCAGTACTTC.

This clonotype was picked up many times. In a library made to pick up alpha chains, this beta chain is a stray read with a size that means little. The rearrangement links TRBV20-1 to TRBJ2-5; 9 positions agree with TRBD1. V dropped 5 bases and J dropped 5; count of bases not matched to a gene: 9. CDR3 length: 14 residues. Germline CDR1 DFQATT, CDR2 SNEGSKA (reference sequence). DNA for the CDR3: TGCAGTGCTCCGGCGGACAGGGGTACGGAGACCCAGTACTTC. Its translation: CSAPADRGTETQYF.

The table lists this clonotype with many counts. Because the library targeted alpha chains, this beta chain is an off-target read whose size means little. CDR3 coding DNA: TGTGCCAGCAGTCCCGGGACAGGGGGGACACCCCTCCACTTT. Encoded protein: CASSPGTGGTPLHF. The chain uses TRBV12-3 or TRBV12-4 and TRBJ1-6, with 11 bases fitting TRBD1. The CDR3 consists of 14 residues. V gave up 5 bases and J gave up 11 bases; unmatched junction bases: 5.

This clonotype has at least ten counts. Found in a library prepared for alpha chains, this beta chain is an off-target read, and its abundance has little meaning. The chain combines TRBV9 with TRBJ2-3; D ambiguous. Trimming pared 3 bases from V and 4 bases from J, leaving 15 bases between. This CDR3 has 15 residues. Germline lookup yields CDR1 SGDLS and CDR2 YYNGEE. CDR3 in DNA: TGTGCCAGCAGCGCGCAGGCAACTTCGGCAGATACGCAGTATTTT. As protein: CASSAQATSADTQYF.

A word on this clonotype: This beta chain is an off-target read within a library intended for alpha chains, so its frequency means little. The V call is TRBV7-8, the J call TRBJ2-7; D possibly uses TRBD1 or TRBD2 (6 bases each). Germline V gives CDR1 SGHVS, CDR2 FQNEAQ. This CDR3 comprises 13 residues. V shed 5 bases and J shed 2 bases, with 10 bases lying between them. CDR3 DNA: TGTGCCAGCAGCCCCGGGGGCACCTACGAGCAGTACTTC. Its translation: CASSPGGTYEQYF.

A remark on this clonotype: The size of this beta chain means little, since it is a stray read in a library made for alpha chains. The chain recombines TRBV6-5 with TRBJ2-3; 16 nucleotides agree with TRBD2. Germline trimming cut 4 bases from V and 7 bases from J; bases unmatched to any gene: 17. The CDR3 runs to 20 residues. Looked up from germline, CDR1 is MNHEY and CDR2 is SVGAGI. CDR3 nucleotides: TGTGCCAGCAGTTCCGGGACTAGCGGGAGGGCCGGACGTGAGGTGAATACGCAGTATTTT. Translating it yields CASSSGTSGRAGREVNTQYF.

This clonotype was observed many times. A library prepared for alpha chains yielded this beta chain as an off-target read; its size is of little meaning. The rearrangement links TRBV11-2 to TRBJ1-1; D ambiguous. This CDR3 contains 13 residues. Between the trimmed V and J ends, which lost 4 bases and 1 base, there was a span of 7 bases. Germline lookup yields CDR1 SGHAT and CDR2 FQNNGV. CDR3 sequence reads: CASSWSANTEAFF. The CDR3 coding sequence is TGTGCCAGCAGCTGGTCGGCGAACACTGAAGCTTTCTTT.

In its sample, this clonotype was seen many times. Since it is a stray read in a library aimed at alpha chains, this beta chain has a size that is not meaningful. The CDR3 region is CASKQGTSGRKTDTQYF. CDR3 in DNA: TGTGCCAGCAAACAGGGGACTAGCGGGAGGAAGACAGATACGCAGTATTTT. V is TRBV28 and J is TRBJ2-3, with 15 nucleotides matching TRBD2. This CDR3 comprises 17 residues. J was trimmed by 3 bases and V by 7 bases; bases with no gene match: 8. CDR1 MDHEN and CDR2 SYDVKM come from the germline V gene.

This clonotype was recorded at least ten times. With the library built for alpha chains, this beta chain is off target and its frequency is not meaningful. V usage is TRBV28 and J usage is TRBJ2-7; perhaps D is TRBD1 or TRBD2 (5 bases each). Germline CDR1 and CDR2: MDHEN and SYDVKM. The CDR3 covers 13 residues. With 3 bases removed from V and 7 bases from J, the gap between germline ends came to 13 bases. As DNA, the CDR3 is TGTGCCAGCAGTTTTGGGGGATCGGGGGAGCAGTACGTC. This translates into CASSFGGSGEQYV.